This T cell receptor beta chain came from a study of early stage breast cancer tumors listed by TCRdb under 2017. Regarding the complete study: Of the roughly 15 invasive breast tumors, more than 9 were found to be estrogen receptor-positive, progesterone receptor-positive and HER2-negative. About 65% of the 12 ER+/PR+/HER2- tumors were invasive ductal carcinomas, while the other four were invasive lobular carcinomas. On average, each sample had 9.5 to 10-fold read coverage. A total of over 2 million templates, representing some 1,000,000 unique clonotypes, were detected across all samples.

General findings and caveats noted by the study authors: Chain pairing and functional markers such as CD4, CD8 and FOXP3 were not captured by bulk genomic DNA sequencing of unsorted cells. Repertoires from blood and normal breast were more alike than repertoires from blood and tumor, and in about 85% of the 16 patients, comparing each tissue with blood separated tumor from normal. Enriched TCRB sequences shared across patients were mostly commonly generated sequences, unlikely to play an important role in the tumor microenvironment. Tumors showed approximately 2.5-fold higher T cell density and higher clonality than adjacent normal breast tissue. Analysis by tumor subtype was prevented by the small cohort size.

Each sample was amplified in two independent genomic DNA replicates, using 0.5 ug for blood and approximately 1.6 ug for tumor or normal breast. TCRB sequencing of genomic DNA was carried out with the ImmunoSeq Intro kit according to the manufacturer's instructions. The multiplex PCR ran for 30 to 35 cycles using proprietary primers and spike-in control sequences for absolute quantification. Single-end 150-bp reads were used to sequence an 87-bp fragment spanning the CDR3 plus the flanking V and J genes. Seven samples, each with two replicates, were multiplexed per lane of an Illumina MiSeq using version 3.0 chemistry. For the original study's pipeline: Raw data were processed by the vendor's proprietary pipeline, with both replicates merged into one result per sample. Productive rearrangements sharing the V-gene family, CDR3 amino acid sequence and J-gene segment were defined as clonotypes. Clonality was computed as 1 minus the normalized Shannon entropy (Pielou evenness) of TCRB abundances. T cell density was estimated as total templates divided by the number of input cells, with the number of input cells inferred from the DNA input amount. Recon was used with default parameters to estimate total repertoire diversity and clonality. A clonotype counted as tumor-enriched if its abundance in tumor exceeded 0.1% and was at least 32-fold higher than its abundance in normal breast. Sourced from immuneACCESS, this table was stored by TCRdb with only in-frame sequences that have V and J called. A share of the clones is absent; for the studies checked, an unresolved V gene accounts for under half, and the remainder has no known explanation. V and J calls and clone size are copied from that table; D and trimming were computed from the DNA. Here the sample has fewer than 30,000 clones; 50% to 75% occur a single time. The ten largest clones capture around 9% of the sample.

About 18-50 mg of tumor tissue was diced, and more than 2.5 ug of DNA was typically obtained. The study profiled bulk TCR beta-chain repertoires in matched peripheral blood, tumor and adjacent normal breast tissue taken from some 17 patients with early-stage breast cancer. After resection, visually identified tumor tissue was excised and placed in prechilled RNAlater. Tumor tissue (roughly 20-50 mg) was diced and then homogenized with a TissueLyser II in RLTplus buffer containing beta-mercaptoethanol and antifoaming agent. The Qiagen AllPrep DNA/RNA Mini kit was used to extract genomic DNA. This clone has just a few counts. The clone's antigen remains unknown. Base qualities were left out, and no much larger clone turns up one base away. The CDR3 runs 16 amino acids, cysteine and phenylalanine included. Only the CDR3 part of the read is kept: 48 bases, read in frame from the first base. V loses 5 bases, J loses 4 bases, and the germline ends lie 17 bases apart. Via the germline V gene (reference sequence), CDR1 is MNHNY and CDR2 SVGAGI.

The V gene is TRBV6-6 and the J gene is TRBJ2-2, with the D gene uncertain. The source is a person aged 45 to 59 with breast cancer. Specimen: breast tumor tissue. The nucleotides read TGTGCCAGCAGTCCCGAAGTATTGGTCCGCACCGGGGAGCTGTTTTTT. Translated, this gives CASSPEVLVRTGELFF.